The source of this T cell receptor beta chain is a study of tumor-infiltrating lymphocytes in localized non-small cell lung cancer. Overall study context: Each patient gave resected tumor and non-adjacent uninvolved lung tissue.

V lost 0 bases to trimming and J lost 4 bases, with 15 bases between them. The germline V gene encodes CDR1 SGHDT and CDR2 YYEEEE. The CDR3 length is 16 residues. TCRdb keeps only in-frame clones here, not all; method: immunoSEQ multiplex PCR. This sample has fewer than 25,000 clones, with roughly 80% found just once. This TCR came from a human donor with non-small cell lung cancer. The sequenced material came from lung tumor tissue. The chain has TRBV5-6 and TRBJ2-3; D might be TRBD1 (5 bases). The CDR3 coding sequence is TGTGCCAGCAGCTTGGCCACAGGCAGTCAGGCAGATACGCAGTATTTT. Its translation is CASSLATGSQADTQYF.